Here is one T cell receptor beta chain with its context. Original handling: The assay estimated nucleated cells by amplifying reference gene primers. Sequenced by immunoSEQ multiplex PCR; TCRdb stores in-frame clones only, minus some. V and J calls plus clone size are reproduced from that table; the DNA served to infer D and trimming. In the table there are fewer than 40,000 clones, about 88% of which are singletons. The data are from a study of blood T cell repertoires in COVID-19. Study at large: The samples span acute and convalescent COVID-19 from the United States, Italy and Spain. T cells, B-cell-depleted T cells, or PBMCs provided the cDNA or gDNA that served as material.

Trimming at V came to 5 bases and at J to 4 bases, leaving 11 bases not matched to a gene. Germline V lookup: CDR1 MRHNA, CDR2 SNTAGT. The CDR3 is 17 residues long. The sample was peripheral blood. The origin of this receptor is a man in his 70s with active COVID-19. The chain is built from TRBV6-4 and TRBJ2-2, with TRBD2 matching over 9 bases. CDR3 DNA sequence: TGTGCCAGCAGTCCGACTAGCGGAAGAAGGGGCACCGGGGAGCTGTTTTTT. Its protein is CASSPTSGRRGTGELFF.